The sequence of this T cell receptor beta chain was determined in a study of cytomegalovirus exposure and HLA in healthy donors. Notes on the study in general: In a later analysis, the majority of CMV-associated beta chains seemingly showed HLA restriction.

This CDR3 has 15 amino acids. CDR1 SGHDT and CDR2 YYEEEE come from the germline V gene. Trimming took 4 bases from V and 5 from J; bases not matched to a gene: 5. The PCR contained 60 Vbeta and 13 Jbeta primers. Here immunoSEQ multiplex PCR was the method, and the copy in TCRdb shows in-frame clones only, minus some. The table shows 150,000 to 200,000 clones, with roughly four fifths occurring only once. In its sample, this clone was seen once. Antigen unknown. V usage is TRBV5-6 and J usage is TRBJ2-1, with 11 bases lining up with TRBD2. This TCR came from a middle-aged man in good health and CMV-seropositive. Specimen: PBMCs. The CDR3 DNA reads TGTGCCAGCAGCCCAGGGACTAGCGGCAACAATGAGCAGTTCTTC. Translated, it gives CASSPGTSGNNEQFF.